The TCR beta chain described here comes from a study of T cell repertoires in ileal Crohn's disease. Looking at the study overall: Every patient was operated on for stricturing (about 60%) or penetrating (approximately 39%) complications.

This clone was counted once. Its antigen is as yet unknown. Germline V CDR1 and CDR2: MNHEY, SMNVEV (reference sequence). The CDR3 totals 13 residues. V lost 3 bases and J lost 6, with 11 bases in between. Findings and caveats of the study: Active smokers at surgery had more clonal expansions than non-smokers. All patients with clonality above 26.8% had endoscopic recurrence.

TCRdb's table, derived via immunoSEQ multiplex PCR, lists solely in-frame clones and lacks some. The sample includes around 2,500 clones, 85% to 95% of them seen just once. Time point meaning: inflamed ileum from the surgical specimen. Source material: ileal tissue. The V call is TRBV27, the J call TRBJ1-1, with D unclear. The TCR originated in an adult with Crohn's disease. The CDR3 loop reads CASSLFVRSEAFF. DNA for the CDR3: TGTGCCAGCAGTTTGTTTGTCAGGTCTGAAGCTTTCTTT.